This TCR beta chain was captured in a study of T cell responses to AZD1222 COVID-19 vaccine. Second doses at about 4 or about 12 weeks were pooled. TCRdb's copy holds only in-frame clones and misses some; the assay was immunoSEQ multiplex PCR. The sample records around 150,000 clones, over 75% being singletons. With 2 bases clipped from V and 7 bases from J, the junction kept 8 bases outside the gene matches. CDR1 and CDR2 (germline): SNHLY, FYNNEI. CDR3 size: 15 residues. The chain is built from TRBV2 and TRBJ2-1, with 7 bases that match TRBD2. The sample consisted of peripheral blood, taken 28 days after the second AZD1222 dose. The TCR originated in an adult who received the AZD1222 COVID-19 vaccine. The CDR3 reads CASSELREPGNEQFF. CDR3 bases: TGTGCCAGCAGTGAACTGCGGGAGCCGGGGAATGAGCAGTTCTTC.